The rows below give T cell receptor beta chains drawn from one sample of a study of blood T cell repertoires in COVID-19. Using immunoSEQ multiplex PCR, the repertoire was profiled, and TCRdb retains in-frame clones only, with some absent. The table lists under 150,000 clones, approximately 80% of them singletons. Sequencing was performed on peripheral blood. Receptors originate from a woman older than 75 in a cohort sampled during active or convalescent COVID-19. CDR3s include the opening cysteine and the closing phenylalanine or tryptophan. Each record gives: CDR3 protein, CDR3 DNA, clone size, J gene, CDR3 length, V gene, D gene. A D gene is named only where the DNA matches it firmly. A clone size is listed for some rows: how often the clone was seen (once, few, many), or a class if it is expanded.

CDR3 protein: CASGQTSGGTNEQFF
CDR3 DNA: TGTGCTAGTGGCCAAACTAGCGGGGGGACCAATGAGCAGTTCTTC
clone size: NA
J gene: TRBJ2-1
CDR3 length: 15
V gene: TRBV12-5
D gene: TRBD2

CDR3 protein: CATRTGGTDTQYF
CDR3 DNA: TGCGCCACCCGAACGGGGGGCACAGATACGCAGTATTTT
clone size: NA
J gene: TRBJ2-3
CDR3 length: 13
V gene: TRBV5-1
D gene: NA

CDR3 protein: CASSYRTGAATDTQYF
CDR3 DNA: TGTGCCAGCAGTTACCGGACAGGGGCGGCCACAGATACGCAGTATTTT
clone size: NA
J gene: TRBJ2-3
CDR3 length: 16
V gene: TRBV6-5
D gene: TRBD1

CDR3 protein: CASSLTGNTEAFF
CDR3 DNA: TGTGCCAGCAGCCTGACAGGAAACACTGAAGCTTTCTTT
clone size: NA
J gene: TRBJ1-1
CDR3 length: 13
V gene: TRBV6-4
D gene: NA

CDR3 protein: CASSESPQETQYF
CDR3 DNA: TGTGCCAGCAGTGAATCTCCTCAAGAGACCCAGTACTTC
clone size: NA
J gene: TRBJ2-5
CDR3 length: 13
V gene: TRBV25-1
D gene: NA

CDR3 protein: CASSERLAGGLPWAGNIQYF
CDR3 DNA: TGTGCCAGCAGTGAGAGGCTAGCGGGGGGCCTCCCTTGGGCCGGAAACATTCAGTACTTC
clone size: NA
J gene: TRBJ2-4
CDR3 length: 20
V gene: TRBV2
D gene: TRBD2

CDR3 protein: CAWSTLTEAFF
CDR3 DNA: TGTGCCTGGAGTACATTAACTGAAGCTTTCTTT
clone size: NA
J gene: TRBJ1-1
CDR3 length: 11
V gene: TRBV30
D gene: NA

CDR3 protein: CATSDQTEPQHF
CDR3 DNA: TGTGCCACCAGTGACCAAACGGAGCCCCAGCATTTT
clone size: NA
J gene: TRBJ1-5
CDR3 length: 12
V gene: TRBV24-1
D gene: NA

CDR3 protein: CASSLGSGGSLNSPLHF
CDR3 DNA: TGCGCCAGCAGCTTGGGATCAGGAGGGTCCCTCAATTCACCCCTCCACTTT
clone size: once
J gene: TRBJ1-6
CDR3 length: 17
V gene: TRBV5-1
D gene: NA

CDR3 protein: CASSVAWNTEAFF
CDR3 DNA: TGTGCCAGCAGCGTAGCATGGAACACTGAAGCTTTCTTT
clone size: few
J gene: TRBJ1-1
CDR3 length: 13
V gene: TRBV9
D gene: NA

CDR3 protein: CASRSGGKADTQYF
CDR3 DNA: TGTGCCAGCAGGAGCGGGGGGAAGGCAGATACGCAGTATTTT
clone size: few
J gene: TRBJ2-3
CDR3 length: 14
V gene: TRBV7-9
D gene: TRBD2

CDR3 protein: CASSLGQGDGYTF
CDR3 DNA: TGTGCCAGCAGTCTGGGACAGGGTGACGGCTACACCTTC
clone size: NA
J gene: TRBJ1-2
CDR3 length: 13
V gene: TRBV12-3/TRBV12-4
D gene: TRBD1

CDR3 protein: CASSLSGQGDTEAFF
CDR3 DNA: TGCGCCAGCAGCTTGTCGGGACAGGGTGACACTGAAGCTTTCTTT
clone size: NA
J gene: TRBJ1-1
CDR3 length: 15
V gene: TRBV5-1
D gene: TRBD1

CDR3 protein: CASSARGGYTDTQYF
CDR3 DNA: TGTGCCAGCAGCGCGCGGGGGGGTTACACAGATACGCAGTATTTT
clone size: once
J gene: TRBJ2-3
CDR3 length: 15
V gene: TRBV5-4
D gene: TRBD2

CDR3 protein: CATRTGGYGYTF
CDR3 DNA: TGTGCCACTAGGACAGGGGGCTATGGCTACACCTTC
clone size: NA
J gene: TRBJ1-2
CDR3 length: 12
V gene: TRBV27
D gene: TRBD1

CDR3 protein: CASSPQQGTNTEAFF
CDR3 DNA: TGTGCCAGCTCCCCCCAACAGGGAACGAACACTGAAGCTTTCTTT
clone size: NA
J gene: TRBJ1-1
CDR3 length: 15
V gene: TRBV18
D gene: NA

CDR3 protein: CASSQVRETPNTDTQYF
CDR3 DNA: TGTGCCAGCAGCCAAGTTAGGGAGACCCCAAACACAGATACGCAGTATTTT
clone size: NA
J gene: TRBJ2-3
CDR3 length: 17
V gene: TRBV3-1/TRBV3-2
D gene: NA

CDR3 protein: CASKGRGRCGYTF
CDR3 DNA: TGCGCCAGCAAAGGCAGGGGGAGATGTGGCTACACCTTC
clone size: NA
J gene: TRBJ1-2
CDR3 length: 13
V gene: TRBV10-1
D gene: TRBD1

CDR3 protein: CASSLVVGALNEQFF
CDR3 DNA: TGCGCCAGCAGCTTGGTCGTGGGGGCCCTCAATGAGCAGTTCTTC
clone size: few
J gene: TRBJ2-1
CDR3 length: 15
V gene: TRBV5-1
D gene: NA

CDR3 protein: CAISPGGGRRNYGYTF
CDR3 DNA: TGTGCCATCAGCCCCGGCGGGGGTCGTCGAAACTATGGCTACACCTTC
clone size: few
J gene: TRBJ1-2
CDR3 length: 16
V gene: TRBV10-3
D gene: NA

CDR3 protein: CASSLVRGPNEKLFF
CDR3 DNA: TGTGCTAGCAGCTTAGTCAGGGGACCTAATGAAAAACTGTTTTTT
clone size: once
J gene: TRBJ1-4
CDR3 length: 15
V gene: TRBV7-7
D gene: NA

CDR3 protein: CASSAGVRTGELFF
CDR3 DNA: TGTGCCAGCAGTGCGGGGGTTCGTACCGGGGAGCTGTTTTTT
clone size: NA
J gene: TRBJ2-2
CDR3 length: 14
V gene: TRBV28
D gene: TRBD2

CDR3 protein: CASSSGGLAGADIQYF
CDR3 DNA: TGCGCCAGCAGCTCCGGAGGACTAGCGGGAGCGGACATTCAGTACTTC
clone size: few
J gene: TRBJ2-4
CDR3 length: 16
V gene: TRBV4-3
D gene: TRBD2

CDR3 protein: CASSLIYF
CDR3 DNA: TGTGCCAGCAGCCTGATATATTTT
clone size: NA
J gene: TRBJ1-3
CDR3 length: 8
V gene: TRBV12-1
D gene: NA

CDR3 protein: CASSPIVGPDTEAFF
CDR3 DNA: TGTGCCAGCAGCCCTATCGTGGGGCCCGACACTGAAGCTTTCTTT
clone size: NA
J gene: TRBJ1-1
CDR3 length: 15
V gene: TRBV3-1/TRBV3-2
D gene: NA

CDR3 protein: CASSIDASGGNNEQFF
CDR3 DNA: TGTGCCAGTAGTATAGATGCTAGCGGGGGCAACAATGAGCAGTTCTTC
clone size: NA
J gene: TRBJ2-1
CDR3 length: 16
V gene: TRBV19
D gene: TRBD2

CDR3 protein: CASSLQGVAEAFF
CDR3 DNA: TGTGCCAGCAGCCTACAGGGGGTCGCTGAAGCTTTCTTT
clone size: NA
J gene: TRBJ1-1
CDR3 length: 13
V gene: TRBV3-1/TRBV3-2
D gene: TRBD1

CDR3 protein: CASGFVFTDTQYF
CDR3 DNA: TGTGCCAGCGGCTTTGTCTTCACAGATACGCAGTATTTT
clone size: NA
J gene: TRBJ2-3
CDR3 length: 13
V gene: TRBV2
D gene: NA

CDR3 protein: CASSLAGGRTEAFF
CDR3 DNA: TGTGCCAGCAGCTTGGCAGGGGGCAGGACTGAAGCTTTCTTT
clone size: many
J gene: TRBJ1-1
CDR3 length: 14
V gene: TRBV5-6
D gene: TRBD1

CDR3 protein: CASSPFSGGGNEQFF
CDR3 DNA: TGTGCCAGCTCACCATTTAGCGGGGGGGGCAATGAGCAGTTCTTC
clone size: NA
J gene: TRBJ2-1
CDR3 length: 15
V gene: TRBV18
D gene: TRBD2

CDR3 protein: CASSSPRGGQPQHF
CDR3 DNA: TGTGCCAGCAGCTCACCCAGGGGTGGACAGCCCCAGCATTTT
clone size: NA
J gene: TRBJ1-5
CDR3 length: 14
V gene: TRBV11-3
D gene: NA

CDR3 protein: CASSLVTLANTGELFF
CDR3 DNA: TGCGCCAGCAGCTTGGTAACCCTAGCCAACACCGGGGAGCTGTTTTTT
clone size: NA
J gene: TRBJ2-2
CDR3 length: 16
V gene: TRBV5-1
D gene: NA

CDR3 protein: CASSWGDGKNIQYF
CDR3 DNA: TGCGCCAGCAGCTGGGGGGACGGAAAAAACATTCAGTACTTC
clone size: once
J gene: TRBJ2-4
CDR3 length: 14
V gene: TRBV5-1
D gene: NA